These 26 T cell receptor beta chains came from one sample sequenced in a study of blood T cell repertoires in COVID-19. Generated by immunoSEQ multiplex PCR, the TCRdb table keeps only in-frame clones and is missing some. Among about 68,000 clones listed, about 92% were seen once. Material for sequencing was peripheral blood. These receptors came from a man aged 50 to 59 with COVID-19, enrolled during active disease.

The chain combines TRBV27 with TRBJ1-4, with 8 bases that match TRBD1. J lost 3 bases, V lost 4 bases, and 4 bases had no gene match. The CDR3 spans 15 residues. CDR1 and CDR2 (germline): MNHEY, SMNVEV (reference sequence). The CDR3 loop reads CASSSTGQANEKLFF. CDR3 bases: TGTGCCAGCAGTTCTACGGGACAGGCTAATGAAAAACTGTTTTTT.

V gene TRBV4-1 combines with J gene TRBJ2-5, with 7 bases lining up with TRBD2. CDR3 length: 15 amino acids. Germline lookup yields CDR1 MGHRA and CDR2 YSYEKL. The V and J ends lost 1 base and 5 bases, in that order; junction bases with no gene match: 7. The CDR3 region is CASSQGEAGRETQYF. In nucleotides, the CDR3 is TGCGCCAGCAGCCAAGGGGAAGCGGGACGCGAGACCCAGTACTTC.

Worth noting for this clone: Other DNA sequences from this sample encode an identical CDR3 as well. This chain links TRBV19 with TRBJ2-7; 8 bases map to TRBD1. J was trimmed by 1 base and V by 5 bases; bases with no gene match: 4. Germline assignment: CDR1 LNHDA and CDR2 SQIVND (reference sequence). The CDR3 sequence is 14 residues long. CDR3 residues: CASSPRQGSYEQYF. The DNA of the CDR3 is TGTGCCAGTAGTCCCAGACAGGGGTCCTACGAGCAGTACTTC.

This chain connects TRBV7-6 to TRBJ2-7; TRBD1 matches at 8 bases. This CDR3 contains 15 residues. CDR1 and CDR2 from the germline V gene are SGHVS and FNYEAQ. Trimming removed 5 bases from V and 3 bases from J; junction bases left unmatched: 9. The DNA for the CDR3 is TGTGCCAGCAGCCCGTGGACAGGGAAGGGCTACGAGCAGTACTTC. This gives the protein CASSPWTGKGYEQYF.

CDR3 loop: CASSLAGTAGEKLFF. In nucleotides, the CDR3 is TGCGCCAGCAGCTTGGCCGGGACAGCAGGAGAAAAACTGTTTTTT. This chain uses TRBV5-1 with TRBJ1-4, with 7 bases matching TRBD1. From germline, CDR1 is SGHRS and CDR2 YFSETQ. The CDR3 totals 15 residues. Trimming at V came to 0 bases and at J to 8 bases, leaving 7 bases not matched to a gene.

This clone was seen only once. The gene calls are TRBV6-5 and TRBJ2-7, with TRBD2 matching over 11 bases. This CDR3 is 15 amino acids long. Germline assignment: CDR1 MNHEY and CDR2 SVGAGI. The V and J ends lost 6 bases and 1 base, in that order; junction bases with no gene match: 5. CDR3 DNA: TGTGCCAGCAGCCGTGGGACTAGCGGATCCTACGAGCAGTACTTC. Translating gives CASSRGTSGSYEQYF.

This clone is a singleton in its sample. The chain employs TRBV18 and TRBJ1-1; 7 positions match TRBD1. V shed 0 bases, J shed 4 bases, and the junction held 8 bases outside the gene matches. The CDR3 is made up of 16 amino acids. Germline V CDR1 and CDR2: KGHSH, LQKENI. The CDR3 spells CASSPPSGRGITEAFF. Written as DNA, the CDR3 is TGTGCCAGCTCACCACCGTCAGGCAGGGGGATCACTGAAGCTTTCTTT. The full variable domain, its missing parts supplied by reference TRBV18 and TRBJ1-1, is NAGVMQNPRHLVRRRGQEARLRCSPMKGHSHVYWYRQLPEEGLKFMVYLQKENIIDESGMPKERFSAEFPKEGPSILRIQQVVRGDSAAYFCASSPPSGRGITEAFFGQGTRLTVV.

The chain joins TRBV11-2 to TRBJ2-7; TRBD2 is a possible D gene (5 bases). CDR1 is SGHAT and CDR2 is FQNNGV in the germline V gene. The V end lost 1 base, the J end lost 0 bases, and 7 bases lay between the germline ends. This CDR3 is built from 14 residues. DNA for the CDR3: TGTGCCAGCAGCTTAGCGGGAAGCTCCTACGAGCAGTACTTC. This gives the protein CASSLAGSSYEQYF.

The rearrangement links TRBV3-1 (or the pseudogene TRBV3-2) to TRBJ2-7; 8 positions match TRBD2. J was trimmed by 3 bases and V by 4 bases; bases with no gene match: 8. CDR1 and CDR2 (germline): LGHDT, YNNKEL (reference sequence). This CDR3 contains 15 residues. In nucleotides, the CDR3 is TGTGCCAGCAGCCGCGTCACTAGCGGTAGCTACGAGCAGTACTTC. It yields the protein CASSRVTSGSYEQYF.

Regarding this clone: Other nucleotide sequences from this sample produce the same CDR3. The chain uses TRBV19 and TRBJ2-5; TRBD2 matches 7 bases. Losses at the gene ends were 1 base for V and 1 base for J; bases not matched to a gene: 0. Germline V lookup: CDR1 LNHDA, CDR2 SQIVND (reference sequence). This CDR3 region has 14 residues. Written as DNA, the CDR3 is TGTGCCAGTAGTATAGCGGGGGGCCAAGAGACCCAGTACTTC. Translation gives CASSIAGGQETQYF. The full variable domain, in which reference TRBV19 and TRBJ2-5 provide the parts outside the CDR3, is DGGITQSPKYLFRKEGQNVTLSCEQNLNHDAMYWYRQDPGQGLRLIYYSQIVNDFQKGDIAEGYSVSREKKESFPLTVTSAQKNPTAFYLCASSIAGGQETQYFGPGTRLLVL.

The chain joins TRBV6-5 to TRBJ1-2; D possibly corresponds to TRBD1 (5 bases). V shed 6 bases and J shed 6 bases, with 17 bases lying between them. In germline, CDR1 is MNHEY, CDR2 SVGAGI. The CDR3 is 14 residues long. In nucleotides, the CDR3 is TGTGCCAGCAGGCGGGACTTGATCGTGGATGGCTACACCTTC. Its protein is CASRRDLIVDGYTF.

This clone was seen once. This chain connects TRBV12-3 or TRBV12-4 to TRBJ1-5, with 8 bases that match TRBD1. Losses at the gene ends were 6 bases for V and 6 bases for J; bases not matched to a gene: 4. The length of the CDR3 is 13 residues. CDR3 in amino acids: CASSPGTGQPQHF. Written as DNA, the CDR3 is TGTGCCAGCAGCCCCGGGACAGGTCAGCCCCAGCATTTT.

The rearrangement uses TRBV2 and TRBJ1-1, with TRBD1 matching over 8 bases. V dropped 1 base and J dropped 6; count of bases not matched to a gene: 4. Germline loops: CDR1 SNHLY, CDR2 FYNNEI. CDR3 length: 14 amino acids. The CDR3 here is CASSEGSTGAEAFF. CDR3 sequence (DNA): TGTGCCAGCAGTGAAGGATCGACAGGGGCTGAAGCTTTCTTT.

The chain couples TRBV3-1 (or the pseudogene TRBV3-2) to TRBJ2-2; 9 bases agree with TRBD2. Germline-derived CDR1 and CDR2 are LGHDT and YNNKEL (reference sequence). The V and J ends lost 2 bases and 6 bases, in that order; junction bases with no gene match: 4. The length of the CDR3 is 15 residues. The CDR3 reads CASSQIAGEAGELFF. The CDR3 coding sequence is TGTGCCAGCAGCCAAATAGCGGGAGAGGCCGGGGAGCTGTTTTTT.

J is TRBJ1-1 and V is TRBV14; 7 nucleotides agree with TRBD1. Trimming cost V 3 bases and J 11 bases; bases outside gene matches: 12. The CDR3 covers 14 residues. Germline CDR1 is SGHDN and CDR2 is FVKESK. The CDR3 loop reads CASSQSPGQKMAFF. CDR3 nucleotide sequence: TGTGCCAGCAGCCAGTCTCCGGGACAGAAGATGGCTTTCTTT.

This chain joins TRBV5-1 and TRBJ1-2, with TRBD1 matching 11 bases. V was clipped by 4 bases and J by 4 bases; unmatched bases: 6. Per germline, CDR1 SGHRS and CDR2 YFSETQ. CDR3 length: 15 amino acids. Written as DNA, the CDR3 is TGCGCCAGCAGCCCCTCGGACAGGGGGCTCTATGGCTACACCTTC. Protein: CASSPSDRGLYGYTF.

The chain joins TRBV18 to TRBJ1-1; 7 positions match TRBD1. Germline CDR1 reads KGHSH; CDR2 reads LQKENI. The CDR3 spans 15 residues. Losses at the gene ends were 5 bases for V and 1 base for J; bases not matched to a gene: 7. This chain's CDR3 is CASSLRGQPNTEAFF. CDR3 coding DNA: TGTGCCAGCTCATTAAGGGGGCAGCCGAACACTGAAGCTTTCTTT.

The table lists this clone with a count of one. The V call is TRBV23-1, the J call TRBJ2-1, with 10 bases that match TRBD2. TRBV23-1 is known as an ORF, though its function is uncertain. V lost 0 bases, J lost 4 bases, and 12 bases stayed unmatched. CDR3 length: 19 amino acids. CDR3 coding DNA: TGCGCCAGCAGTCAATCGGCTAGCGGGAGTTCGGTGGGGTACAATGAGCAGTTCTTC. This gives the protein CASSQSASGSSVGYNEQFF.

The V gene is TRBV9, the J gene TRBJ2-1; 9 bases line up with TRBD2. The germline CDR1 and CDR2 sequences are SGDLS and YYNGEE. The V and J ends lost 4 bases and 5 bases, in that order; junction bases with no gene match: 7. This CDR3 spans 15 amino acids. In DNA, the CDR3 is TGTGCCAGCAGCCTAGCGGGAAAGGCGGACAATGAGCAGTTCTTC. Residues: CASSLAGKADNEQFF.

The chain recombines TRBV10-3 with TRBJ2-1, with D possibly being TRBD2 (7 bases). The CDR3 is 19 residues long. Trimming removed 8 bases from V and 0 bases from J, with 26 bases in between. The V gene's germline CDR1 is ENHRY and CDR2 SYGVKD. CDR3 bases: TGTGCCATCGGCTGGGGGGGGACATCAACTAAGTACTCCTACAATGAGCAGTTCTTC. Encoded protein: CAIGWGGTSTKYSYNEQFF.

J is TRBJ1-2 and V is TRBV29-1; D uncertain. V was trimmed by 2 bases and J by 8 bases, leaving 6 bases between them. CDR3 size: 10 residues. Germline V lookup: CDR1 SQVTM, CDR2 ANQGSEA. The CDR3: CSVEWRGYTF. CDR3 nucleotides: TGCAGCGTTGAATGGAGGGGCTACACCTTC.

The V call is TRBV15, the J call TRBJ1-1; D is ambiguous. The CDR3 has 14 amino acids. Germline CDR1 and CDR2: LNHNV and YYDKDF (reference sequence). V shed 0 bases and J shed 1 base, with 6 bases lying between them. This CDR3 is CATSRDQANTEAFF. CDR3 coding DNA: TGTGCCACCAGCAGAGATCAGGCGAACACTGAAGCTTTCTTT. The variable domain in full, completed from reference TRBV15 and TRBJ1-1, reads DAMVIQNPRYQVTQFGKPVTLSCSQTLNHNVMYWYQQKSSQAPKLLFHYYDKDFNNEADTPDNFQSRRPNTSFCFLDIRSPGLGDTAMYLCATSRDQANTEAFFGQGTRLTVV.

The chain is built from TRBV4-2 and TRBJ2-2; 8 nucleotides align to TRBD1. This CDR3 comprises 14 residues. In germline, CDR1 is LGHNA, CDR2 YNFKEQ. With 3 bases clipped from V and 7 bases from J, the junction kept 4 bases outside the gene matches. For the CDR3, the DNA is TGTGCCAGCAGCCAGGAGACAGGGGTCGGGGAGCTGTTTTTT. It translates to CASSQETGVGELFF.

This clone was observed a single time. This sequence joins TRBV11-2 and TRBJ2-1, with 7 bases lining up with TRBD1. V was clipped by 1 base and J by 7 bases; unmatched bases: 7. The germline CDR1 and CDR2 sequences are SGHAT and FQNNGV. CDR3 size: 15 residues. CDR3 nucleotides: TGTGCCAGCAGCTTAGTTGGTGACAGGGTGAATGAGCAGTTCTTC. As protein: CASSLVGDRVNEQFF.

The DNA of the CDR3 is TGTGCCAGCAGCTCCTCGGCCGGAGGGACTGAAGCTTTCTTT. Its protein is CASSSSAGGTEAFF. This rearrangement joins TRBV7-2 to TRBJ1-1, with D hard to call. The V end was cut by 4 bases, the J end by 5 bases, with 14 bases between. Germline CDR1 is SGHTA and CDR2 is FQGNSA. The CDR3 has 14 residues. Using reference TRBV7-2 and TRBJ1-1 for the parts outside the CDR3, the full variable domain is GAGVSQSPSNKVTEKGKDVELRCDPISGHTALYWYRQSLGQGLEFLIYFQGNSAPDKSGLPSDRFSAERTGGSVSTLTIQRTQQEDSAVYLCASSSSAGGTEAFFGQGTRLTVV.

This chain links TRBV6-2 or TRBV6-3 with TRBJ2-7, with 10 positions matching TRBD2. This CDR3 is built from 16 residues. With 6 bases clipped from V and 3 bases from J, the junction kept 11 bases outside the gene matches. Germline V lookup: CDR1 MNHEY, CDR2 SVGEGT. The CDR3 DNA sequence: TGTGCCAGCAGCCCCAGCCAGCTAGCGGGAGTCTACGAGCAGTACTTC. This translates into CASSPSQLAGVYEQYF.